The TCR beta chain under discussion was sequenced for a study of blood T cell repertoires in COVID-19. Study-wide background: The cDNA or gDNA used as material had been derived from T cells, B-cell-depleted T cells, or PBMCs.

In the authors' methods: For nucleated cells, counts were estimated from reference gene primer amplification. Method: immunoSEQ multiplex PCR; TCRdb's copy keeps in-frame clones and lacks some. For V, J and clone size, that table is used; D and trimming come from the DNA. The sample consists of 200,000 or so clones, about 83% of them appearing once. Germline CDR1 reads ENHRY; CDR2 reads SYGVKD. CDR3 length equals 16 residues. V was trimmed by 5 bases and J by 1 base, leaving 15 bases between them. The sample was peripheral blood. The receptor was isolated from a person aged 70 to 80 with COVID-19, enrolled during active disease. This rearrangement joins TRBV10-3 to TRBJ1-5; D gene unclear. The chain's CDR3 is CAISPAPIWSNQPQHF. The CDR3 DNA reads as TGTGCCATCAGTCCAGCGCCCATATGGAGCAATCAGCCCCAGCATTTT.